These T cell receptor beta chains were read from a single sample in a study of CD8+CD57+ T cells in acquired aplastic anemia. MiXCR was run by TCRdb on the reads, yielding one entry per CDR3 protein. The sample lists 160,000 or so distinct CDR3 sequences; 47% were seen once. Sequencing was done on a sample of sorted CD4+, CD8+, or CD8+CD57+ T cells (not recorded which) from PBMCs. These receptors all come from a human donor with aplastic anemia. Each CDR3 is given with its conserved first and last residue. A D gene is named only where the DNA matches it firmly. Not every row has a clone size; where given, it reads once, few, many or a size class.

abundance	v_gene	j_gene	d_gene	CDR3aa	CDR3nt
many	TRBV27	TRBJ1-1	NA	CASSLGENTEAFF	TGTGCCAGCAGCTTGGGGGAGAACACTGAAGCTTTCTTT
few	TRBV29-1	TRBJ1-1	TRBD1	CSVRPQGADTEAFF	TGCAGCGTACGTCCCCAGGGGGCTGACACTGAAGCTTTCTTT
many	TRBV7-3	TRBJ1-6	TRBD1	CASSVGTGDSPLHF	TGTGCCAGCAGCGTCGGGACAGGGGATTCACCCCTCCACTTT
NA	TRBV7-9	TRBJ1-1	NA	CATGTAKEAFF	TGTGCCACCGGGACGGCTAAAGAAGCTTTCTTT
NA	TRBV25-1	TRBJ2-1	NA	CASSQGGYNEQFF	TGTGCCAGCAGTCAGGGGGGGTACAATGAGCAGTTCTTC
NA	TRBV7-9	TRBJ2-2	NA	CASTKTTGELFF	TGTGCCAGCACCAAGACTACCGGGGAGCTGTTTTTT
many	TRBV4-3	TRBJ1-1	NA	CASSRRGGVNTEAFF	TGCGCCAGCAGTCGTAGAGGAGGGGTTAACACTGAAGCTTTCTTT
many	TRBV6-1	TRBJ1-1	NA	CASSDSLNTEAFF	TGTGCCAGCAGTGATTCATTGAACACTGAAGCTTTCTTT
many	TRBV20-1	TRBJ1-5	NA	CSARDRASNQPQHF	TGCAGTGCTAGAGATAGGGCGAGCAATCAGCCCCAGCATTTT
NA	TRBV19	TRBJ1-1	NA	CAGAGGEAFF	TGTGCCGGAGCGGGGGGCGAAGCTTTCTTT
NA	TRBV6-5	TRBJ2-5	NA	CASSYSFSGHSQETQYF	TGTGCCAGCAGTTACTCGTTTTCGGGGCACTCCCAAGAGACCCAGTACTTC
many	TRBV2	TRBJ1-2	NA	CASSREWGGYTF	TGTGCCAGCAGCCGCGAGTGGGGGGGCTACACCTTC
many	TRBV7-9	TRBJ2-7	TRBD1	CASSYGQGQQYF	TGTGCCAGCAGCTACGGACAGGGACAGCAGTACTTC
NA	TRBV2	TRBJ2-7	NA	CASSSTSPAYEQYF	TGTGCCAGCAGTTCCACTTCCCCCGCCTACGAGCAGTACTTC
NA	TRBV20-1	TRBJ2-7	NA	CSARRTAFYEQYF	TGCAGTGCTAGAAGGACAGCATTCTACGAGCAGTACTTC
NA	TRBV29-1	TRBJ2-7	NA	CSVEAQGRYEQYF	TGCAGCGTTGAGGCACAAGGGCGCTACGAGCAGTACTTC
many	TRBV7-9	TRBJ2-5	NA	CASSTDSVGKTQYF	TGTGCCAGCAGCACGGACAGCGTGGGGAAGACCCAGTACTTC
many	TRBV7-8	TRBJ2-7	NA	CASSALGNRGEQYF	TGTGCCAGCAGCGCATTAGGGAATCGTGGCGAGCAGTACTTC
once	TRBV7-8	TRBJ2-7	NA	CASSPKDGKTYEQYF	TGTGCCAGCAGCCCAAAAGACGGAAAAACCTACGAGCAGTACTTC
many	TRBV9	TRBJ2-3	NA	CASSPPGSDTQYF	TGTGCCAGCAGCCCCCCTGGCTCAGATACGCAGTATTTT
many	TRBV5-5	TRBJ1-1	NA	CASSLAGGTLNTEAFF	TGCGCCAGCAGCTTGGCCGGCGGGACCCTGAACACTGAAGCTTTCTTT
NA	TRBV20-1	TRBJ1-1	NA	CSASQGRVNTEAFF	TGCAGTGCTAGTCAGGGCAGAGTGAACACTGAAGCTTTCTTT
many	TRBV6-1	TRBJ1-2	NA	CASSPGEYYGYTF	TGTGCCAGCAGTCCAGGGGAGTACTATGGCTACACCTTC
NA	TRBV20-1	TRBJ2-7	TRBD2	CSARDARAGEALEQYF	TGCAGTGCTAGAGATGCTCGGGCGGGAGAAGCTCTCGAGCAGTACTTC
many	TRBV7-2	TRBJ1-1	NA	CASSPVGYTEAFF	TGTGCCAGCAGCCCGGTGGGGTACACTGAAGCTTTCTTT
NA	TRBV7-2	TRBJ2-7	TRBD2	CASSFGLVASEQYF	TGTGCCAGCAGCTTCGGACTAGTAGCGTCAGAGCAGTACTTC
NA	TRBV24-1	TRBJ2-3	TRBD1	CATLTGARDTQYF	TGTGCCACCCTGACAGGGGCGAGGGATACGCAGTATTTT
many	TRBV20-1	TRBJ2-7	NA	CSAPMREFPYEQYF	TGCAGTGCCCCGATGCGGGAATTCCCCTACGAGCAGTACTTC
many	TRBV6-1	TRBJ2-2	NA	CASRDQFTGELFF	TGTGCCAGCAGGGACCAATTCACCGGGGAGCTGTTTTTT
few	TRBV7-2	TRBJ2-7	TRBD2	CASSPYSGSIYEQYF	TGTGCCAGCAGCCCGTATAGCGGGAGCATCTACGAGCAGTACTTC
NA	TRBV24-1	TRBJ2-5	NA	CATSDPSRVETQYF	TGTGCCACCAGTGACCCCAGCAGGGTCGAGACCCAGTACTTC
NA	TRBV6-1	TRBJ2-1	NA	CATLDGHIRQFF	TGTGCCACGTTAGACGGCCATATTCGGCAGTTCTTC
many	TRBV6-1	TRBJ1-4	TRBD1	CASSAGQGDTEKLFF	TGTGCCAGCAGTGCGGGACAGGGAGATACGGAAAAACTGTTTTTT
NA	TRBV2	TRBJ1-1	NA	CASSLRPRGNTEAFF	TGTGCCAGCAGTCTACGACCGAGGGGGAACACTGAAGCTTTCTTT
NA	TRBV2	TRBJ1-1	NA	CASSEYTEAFF	TGTGCCAGCAGTGAATACACTGAAGCTTTCTTT
many	TRBV2	TRBJ1-3	NA	CASSESTGNTIYF	TGTGCCAGCAGTGAAAGTACGGGAAACACCATATATTTT
once	TRBV5-1	TRBJ2-3	NA	CASSPWGDSTDTQYF	TGCGCCAGCAGCCCCTGGGGGGATAGCACAGATACGCAGTATTTT
many	TRBV2	TRBJ1-3	NA	CASRDQGFSGNTIYF	TGTGCCAGCAGGGACCAGGGGTTCTCTGGAAACACCATATATTTT
once	TRBV11-2	TRBJ2-7	TRBD2	CASSPTSGKNPYEQYF	TGTGCCAGCAGCCCGACTAGCGGGAAGAATCCCTACGAGCAGTACTTC
many	TRBV7-2	TRBJ2-7	NA	CASSTPRTGPSSYEQYF	TGTGCCAGCAGCACCCCACGGACGGGCCCTAGCTCCTACGAGCAGTACTTC
NA	TRBV20-1	TRBJ2-1	NA	CSASFPETSYNEQFF	TGCAGTGCTAGCTTCCCCGAGACTTCCTACAATGAGCAGTTCTTC
NA	TRBV19	TRBJ1-1	NA	CASSIVGGALNTEAFF	TGTGCCAGTAGTATAGTAGGAGGAGCCTTGAACACTGAAGCTTTCTTT
many	TRBV11-2	TRBJ1-4	TRBD1	CASSLDSGGVGEKLFF	TGTGCCAGCAGCTTAGATTCAGGGGGCGTGGGTGAAAAACTGTTTTTT
NA	TRBV2	TRBJ1-2	TRBD1	CASTDRDGYTF	TGTGCCAGCACCGACAGGGATGGCTACACCTTC
NA	TRBV7-6	TRBJ2-7	NA	CAGGRGSYEQYF	TGTGCCGGCGGGCGGGGCTCCTACGAGCAGTACTTC